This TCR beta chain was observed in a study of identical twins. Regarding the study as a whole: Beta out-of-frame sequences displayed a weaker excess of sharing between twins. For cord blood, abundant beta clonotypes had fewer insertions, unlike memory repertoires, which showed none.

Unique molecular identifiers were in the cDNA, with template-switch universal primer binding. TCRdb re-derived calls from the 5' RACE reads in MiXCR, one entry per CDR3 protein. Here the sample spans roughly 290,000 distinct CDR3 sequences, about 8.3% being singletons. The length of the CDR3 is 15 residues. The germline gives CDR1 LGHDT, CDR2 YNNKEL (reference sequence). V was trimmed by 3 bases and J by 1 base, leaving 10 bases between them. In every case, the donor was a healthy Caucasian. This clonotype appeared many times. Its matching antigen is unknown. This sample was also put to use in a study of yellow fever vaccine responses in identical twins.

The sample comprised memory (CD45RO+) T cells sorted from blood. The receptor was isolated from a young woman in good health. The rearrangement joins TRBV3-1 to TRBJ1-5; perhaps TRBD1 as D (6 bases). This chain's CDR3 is CASSQGTGSNQPQHF. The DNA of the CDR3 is TGTGCCAGCAGCCAGGGTACAGGGAGCAATCAGCCCCAGCATTTT. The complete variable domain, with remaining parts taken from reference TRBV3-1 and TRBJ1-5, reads DTAVSQTPKYLVTQMGNDKSIKCEQNLGHDTMYWYKQDSKKFLKIMFSYNNKELIINETVPNRFSPKSPDKAHLNLHINSLELGDSAVYFCASSQGTGSNQPQHFGDGTRLSIL.